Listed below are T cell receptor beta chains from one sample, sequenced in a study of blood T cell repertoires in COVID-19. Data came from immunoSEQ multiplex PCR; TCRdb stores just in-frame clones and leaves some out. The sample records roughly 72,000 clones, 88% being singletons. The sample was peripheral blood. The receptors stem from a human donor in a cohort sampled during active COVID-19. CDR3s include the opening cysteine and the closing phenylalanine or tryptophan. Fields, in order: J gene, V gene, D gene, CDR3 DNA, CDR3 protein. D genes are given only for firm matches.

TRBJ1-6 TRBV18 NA TGTGCCAGCTCACCGGAGAGGGACAAGAGCTCCTATAATTCACCCCTCCACTTT CASSPERDKSSYNSPLHF
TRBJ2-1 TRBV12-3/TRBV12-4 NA TGTGCCAGCAGCCCTTTTGGTGCAGGTGAGCAGTTCTTC CASSPFGAGEQFF
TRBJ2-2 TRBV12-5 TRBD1 TGTGCTAGTGGTTACGGTGTCGAGGGGGCGTCGAACACCGGGGAGCTGTTTTTT CASGYGVEGASNTGELFF
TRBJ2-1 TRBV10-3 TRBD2 TGTGCCATCAGTCCCGGGACTAGGGGTAATGAGCAGTTCTTC CAISPGTRGNEQFF
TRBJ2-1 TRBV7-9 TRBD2 TGTGCCAGCAGACCTCAGGGAGGGGTCACCAATGAGCAGTTCTTC CASRPQGGVTNEQFF
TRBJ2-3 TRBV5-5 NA TGTGCCAGCAGCTACCAGAGCGCAGATACGCAGTATTTT CASSYQSADTQYF
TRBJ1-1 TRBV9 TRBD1 TGTGCCAGCAGCAGCCAGACGGGACAGGGGAGAACTTTCTTT CASSSQTGQGRTFF
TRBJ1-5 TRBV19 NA TGTGCCAGTAGCCAGACAGGCTTCAATCAGCCCCAGCATTTT CASSQTGFNQPQHF
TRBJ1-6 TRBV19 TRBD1 TGTGCCAGTAGTGTTACCGGGACAGGTAATTCACCCCTCCACTTT CASSVTGTGNSPLHF
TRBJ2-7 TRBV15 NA TGTGCCACCAGTTTGACACGTGAAAGCTACGAGCAGTACTTC CATSLTRESYEQYF
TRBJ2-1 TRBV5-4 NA TGTGCCAGCAGCCTCCGCAATGAGCAGTTCTTC CASSLRNEQFF
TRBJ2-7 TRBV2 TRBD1 TGTGCCAGCAGTGATTGGGGGACAGGCTCCTACGAGCAGTACTTC CASSDWGTGSYEQYF
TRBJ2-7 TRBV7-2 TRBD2 TGTGCCAGCAGCTTAAGGCTAGCGGGACCCTACGAGCAGTACTTC CASSLRLAGPYEQYF
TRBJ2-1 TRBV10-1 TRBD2 TGCGCCAGCAGTAAACTAGCGGGGGTTTACAATGAGCAGTTCTTC CASSKLAGVYNEQFF
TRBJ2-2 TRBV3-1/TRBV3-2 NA TGTGCCAGCAGGCAATTCGACCGCGGACAAGCAGCCAACACCGGGGAGCTGTTTTTT CASRQFDRGQAANTGELFF
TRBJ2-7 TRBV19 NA TGTGCCAGTAAGGAGGCCTCGCCCTCTAACGAGCAGTACTTC CASKEASPSNEQYF
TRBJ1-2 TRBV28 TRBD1 TGTGCCAGCAGCTTAACCGGACAGGGCTATGGCTACACCTTC CASSLTGQGYGYTF
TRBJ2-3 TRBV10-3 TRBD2 TGTGCCATCAGCGGACTAGCGGGAGTGGACACAGATACGCAGTATTTT CAISGLAGVDTDTQYF
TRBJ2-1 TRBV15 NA TGTGCCACCAGCAGAGAAGGACTAACTTACAATGAGCAGTTCTTC CATSREGLTYNEQFF
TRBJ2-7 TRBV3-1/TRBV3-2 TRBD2 TGTGCCAGCAGCCAAGGTGGTAGCGGGGGGATCTACGAGCAGTACTTC CASSQGGSGGIYEQYF
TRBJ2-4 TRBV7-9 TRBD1 TGTGCCAGCAGCCCCTTACCGGGACAGGGTCCCGGGGCCAAAAACATTCAGTACTTC CASSPLPGQGPGAKNIQYF
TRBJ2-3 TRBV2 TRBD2 TGTGCCAGCAGTCAAGGACTAGCGGTGGGAGATACGCAGTATTTT CASSQGLAVGDTQYF
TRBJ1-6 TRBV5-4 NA TGTGCCAGCAGCTTGGGATACAAAAATAATTCACCCCTCCACTTT CASSLGYKNNSPLHF
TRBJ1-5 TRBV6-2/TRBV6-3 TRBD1 TGTGCCAGCAGTTACAGTGTGGCTCTTCGGGACAGGAATCAGCCCCAGCATTTT CASSYSVALRDRNQPQHF
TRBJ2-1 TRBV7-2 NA TGTGCCAGCAGCTTCCGTTCCGCGGTTTCCTACAATGAGCAGTTCTTC CASSFRSAVSYNEQFF
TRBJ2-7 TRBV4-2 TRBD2 TGTGCCAGCAGCGACTTACTAGCGGGAGAAAGCGAGCAGTACTTC CASSDLLAGESEQYF
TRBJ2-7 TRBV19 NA TGTGCCAGTAGTATGGGACACCTCTCCTACGAGCAGTACTTC CASSMGHLSYEQYF
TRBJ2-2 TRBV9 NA TGTGCCAGCAGCGTCACGTTGGGCCCCACCGGGGAGCTGTTTTTT CASSVTLGPTGELFF
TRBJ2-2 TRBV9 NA TGTGCCAGCACCTATACAGGGACCCCGAACACCGGGGAGCTGTTTTTT CASTYTGTPNTGELFF
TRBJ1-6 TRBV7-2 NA TGTGCCAGCAGCTTAGTAGCCTCCAGGGGAAATTCACCCCTCCACTTT CASSLVASRGNSPLHF
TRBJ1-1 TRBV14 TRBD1 TGTGCCAGCAGCCAACAGGGGGCCATGAACACTGAAGCTTTCTTT CASSQQGAMNTEAFF
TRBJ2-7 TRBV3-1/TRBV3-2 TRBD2 TGTGCCAGCAGCCACGGGCGGGGGGCCTCCTACGAGCAGTACTTC CASSHGRGASYEQYF
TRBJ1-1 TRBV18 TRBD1 TGTGCCAGCTCAGCCAGACAGGGGAGTTCAGAAAACACTGAAGCTTTCTTT CASSARQGSSENTEAFF
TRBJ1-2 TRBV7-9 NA TGTGCCAGCAGCCCGGAGGTCTATGGCTACACCTTC CASSPEVYGYTF
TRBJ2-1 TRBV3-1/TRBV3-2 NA TGTGCCAGCAGCCAAATGGGTAGCGGACAAAGCTCCTACAATGAGCAGTTCTTC CASSQMGSGQSSYNEQFF
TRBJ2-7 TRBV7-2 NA TGTGCCAGCAGCCCAGTTGGGGGGGCGGGGGAGCAGTACTTC CASSPVGGAGEQYF